This T cell receptor (beta chain) stems from a study of brain T cells in children with intractable seizures (dated by TCRdb to the early 2020s). Describing the broader study: As a first screen for immune gene transcripts, resected brain tissue from about 53 pediatric epilepsy surgery cases was run on a NanoString immunology panel. Most of the 12 selected surgery cases also had pre-surgery blood sequenced, which left four cases with brain tissue only.

Notes on this clone: Its antigen has not been determined. No quality values exist for individual bases; no much larger clone is one base distant.

Read against the paper, the sample's time point label means: resected brain tissue, or blood drawn just prior to surgery. Surgery cases with the highest brain T cell transcript signatures were selected for TCR beta chain sequencing of brain tissue and, where available, blood. Prior to surgery, the patients had been treated with at least one anti-epileptic drug. The TCR-sequenced patients were children whose drug-resistant epilepsy was caused by tuberous sclerosis complex, focal cortical dysplasia, Rasmussen encephalitis or hemimegalencephaly. Blood samples were collected immediately before the epilepsy surgery. Bulk genomic DNA was isolated from unsorted brain tissue and whole blood using the Monarch genomic DNA purification kit. Trimming removed 4 bases from V and 5 bases from J; the gene matches leave 7 bases unexplained. CDR1 and CDR2 are read off the germline V gene (reference sequence) as MNHEY and SMNVEV. The CDR3, cysteine through phenylalanine, is 14 amino acids long. Of the read, only the CDR3 DNA is kept; its 42 bases are in frame from base 1.

Study-wide conclusions, independent of this receptor: Because sequencing depth differed between pre- and post-surgery blood, the absence of clones from the pre-surgery sample may reflect undersampling. The patients' HCMV serostatus was not known, and viral specificity was inferred solely from CDR3 sequence similarity.

TCR beta chain sequences were generated from genomic DNA using the immunoSEQ assay. Per the original workflow: Any CDR3 sequence that did not begin with the conserved framework cysteine at position 104 was removed by hand. To get clonality, the normalized Shannon's Diversity Index was subtracted from one, giving values from 0 (maximal diversity) to 1 (oligoclonal). Differences in the frequency of the same CDR3 between samples, such as brain versus blood, were assessed with chi-squared comparison-of-proportions tests. Public clonotypes were found by searching immuneACCESS, and the VDJdb browser was used to assess similarity to known antiviral clonotypes. TCRdb took over this immuneACCESS table, retaining in-frame rearrangements with V and J assigned. Such tables are incomplete; in checked studies, under half of the missing clones stem from an unresolved V gene, and the remainder is unexplained. D and trimming were read from the DNA, whereas the V and J calls and clone size are those reported in that table. Within this sample are 100,000 to 120,000 clones, with 94% of them counted one time only. The ten largest clones take up about 3.8% of the sample.

The sequences come from peripheral blood, collected at surgery. This clonotype was obtained from a boy under three years old with hemimegalencephaly and intractable seizures. This chain is built from TRBV27 and TRBJ2-7; 8 of the junction bases match TRBD2. For the CDR3, the sequence is CASSWGGRPHEQYF. The nucleotide sequence is TGTGCCAGCAGTTGGGGCGGGAGGCCCCACGAGCAGTACTTC.